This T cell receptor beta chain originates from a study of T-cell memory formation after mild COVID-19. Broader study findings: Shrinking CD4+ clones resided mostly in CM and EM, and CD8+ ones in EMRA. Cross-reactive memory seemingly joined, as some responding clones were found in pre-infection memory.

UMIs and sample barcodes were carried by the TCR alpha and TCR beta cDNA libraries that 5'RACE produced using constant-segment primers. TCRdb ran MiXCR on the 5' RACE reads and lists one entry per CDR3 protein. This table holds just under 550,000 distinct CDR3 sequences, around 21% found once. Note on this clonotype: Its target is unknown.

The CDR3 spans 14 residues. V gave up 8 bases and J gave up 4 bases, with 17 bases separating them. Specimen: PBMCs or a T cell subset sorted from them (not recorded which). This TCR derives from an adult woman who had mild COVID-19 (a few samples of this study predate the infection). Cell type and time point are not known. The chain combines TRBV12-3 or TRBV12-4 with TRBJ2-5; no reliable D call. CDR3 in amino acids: CASAESPAAETQYF. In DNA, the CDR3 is TGTGCCAGCGCAGAATCTCCGGCGGCAGAGACCCAGTACTTC.